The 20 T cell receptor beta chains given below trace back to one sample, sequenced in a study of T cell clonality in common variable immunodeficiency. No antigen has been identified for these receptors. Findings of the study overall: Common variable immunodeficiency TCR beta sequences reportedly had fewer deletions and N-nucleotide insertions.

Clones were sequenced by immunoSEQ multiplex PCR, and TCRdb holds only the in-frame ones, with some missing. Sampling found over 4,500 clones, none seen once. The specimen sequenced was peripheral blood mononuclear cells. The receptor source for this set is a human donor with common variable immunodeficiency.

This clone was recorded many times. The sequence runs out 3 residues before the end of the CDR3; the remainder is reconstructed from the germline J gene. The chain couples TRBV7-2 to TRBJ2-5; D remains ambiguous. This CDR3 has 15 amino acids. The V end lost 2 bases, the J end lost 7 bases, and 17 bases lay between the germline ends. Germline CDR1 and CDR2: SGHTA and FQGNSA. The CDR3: CASSLKSLAVGTQYF. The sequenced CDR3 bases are TGTGCCAGCAGCTTAAAGAGTCTGGCGGTTGGGACC.

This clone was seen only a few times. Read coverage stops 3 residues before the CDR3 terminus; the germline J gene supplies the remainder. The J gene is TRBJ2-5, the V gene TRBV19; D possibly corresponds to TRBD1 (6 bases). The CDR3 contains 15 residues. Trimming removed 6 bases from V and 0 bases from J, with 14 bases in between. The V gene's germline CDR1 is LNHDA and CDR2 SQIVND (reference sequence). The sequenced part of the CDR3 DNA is TGTGCCAGTAGCCCACTTACAGGGAACCAAGAGACC. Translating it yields CASSPLTGNQET. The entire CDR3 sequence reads CASSPLTGNQETQYF.

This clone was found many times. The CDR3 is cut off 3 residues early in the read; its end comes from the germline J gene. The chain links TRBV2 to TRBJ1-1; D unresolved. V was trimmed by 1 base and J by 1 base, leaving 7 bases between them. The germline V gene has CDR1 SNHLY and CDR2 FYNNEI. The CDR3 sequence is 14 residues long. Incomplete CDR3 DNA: TGTGCCAGCAGTGAAGAACCAGGGAACACTGAA. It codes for CASSEEPGNTE. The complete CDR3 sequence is CASSEEPGNTEAFF.

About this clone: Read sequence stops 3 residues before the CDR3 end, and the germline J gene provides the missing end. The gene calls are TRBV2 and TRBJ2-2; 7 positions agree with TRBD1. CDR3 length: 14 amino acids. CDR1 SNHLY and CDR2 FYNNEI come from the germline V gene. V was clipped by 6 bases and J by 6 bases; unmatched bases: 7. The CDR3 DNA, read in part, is TGTGCCAGCAGAAGTGACAGGGAATCCGGGGAG. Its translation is CASRSDRESGE. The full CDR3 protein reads CASRSDRESGELFF.

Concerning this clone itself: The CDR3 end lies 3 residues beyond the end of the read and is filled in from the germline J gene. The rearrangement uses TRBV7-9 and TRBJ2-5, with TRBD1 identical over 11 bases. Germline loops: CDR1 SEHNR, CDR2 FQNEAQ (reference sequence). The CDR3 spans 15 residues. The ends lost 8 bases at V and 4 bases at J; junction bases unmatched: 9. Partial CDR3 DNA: TGTGCCAGCGGGACAGGGGGATGGCTTCGAGAGACC. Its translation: CASGTGGWLRET. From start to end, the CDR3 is CASGTGGWLRETQYF.

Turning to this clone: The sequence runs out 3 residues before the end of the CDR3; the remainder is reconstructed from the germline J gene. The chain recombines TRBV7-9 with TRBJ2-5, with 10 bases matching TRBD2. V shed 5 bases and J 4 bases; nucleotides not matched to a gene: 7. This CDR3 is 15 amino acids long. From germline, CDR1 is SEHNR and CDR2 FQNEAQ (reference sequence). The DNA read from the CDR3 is TGTGCCAGCAGCCCGGAGCGGGGGGGCCCAGAGACC. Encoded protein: CASSPERGGPET. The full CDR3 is CASSPERGGPETQYF.

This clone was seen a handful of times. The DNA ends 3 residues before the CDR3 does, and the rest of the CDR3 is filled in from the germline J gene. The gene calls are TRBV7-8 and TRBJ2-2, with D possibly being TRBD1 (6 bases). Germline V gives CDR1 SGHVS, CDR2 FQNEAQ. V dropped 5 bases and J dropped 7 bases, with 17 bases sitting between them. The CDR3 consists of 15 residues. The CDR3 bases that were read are TGTGCCAGCAGCGCTACGGGCAGGGGAAGCGGGGAG. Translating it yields CASSATGRGSGE. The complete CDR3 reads CASSATGRGSGELFF. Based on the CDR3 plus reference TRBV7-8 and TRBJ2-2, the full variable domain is GAGVSQSPRYKVAKRGQDVALRCDPISGHVSLFWYQQALGQGPEFLTYFQNEAQLDKSGLPSDRFFAERPEGSVSTLKIQRTQQEDSAVYLCASSATGRGSGELFFGEGSRLTVL.

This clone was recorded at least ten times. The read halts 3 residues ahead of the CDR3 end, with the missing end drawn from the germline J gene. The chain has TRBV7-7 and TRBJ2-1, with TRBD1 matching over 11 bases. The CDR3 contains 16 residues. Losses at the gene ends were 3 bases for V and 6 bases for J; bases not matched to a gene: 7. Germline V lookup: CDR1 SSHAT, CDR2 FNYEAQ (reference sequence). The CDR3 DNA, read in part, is TGTGCCAGCAGCTTTAGACCGGGACAGGGGGTCAATGAG. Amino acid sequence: CASSFRPGQGVNE. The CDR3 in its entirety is CASSFRPGQGVNEQFF. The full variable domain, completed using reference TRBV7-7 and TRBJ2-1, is GAGVSQSPRYKVTKRGQDVTLRCDPISSHATLYWYQQALGQGPEFLTYFNYEAQPDKSGLPSDRFSAERPEGSISTLTIQRTEQRDSAMYRCASSFRPGQGVNEQFFGPGTRLTVL.

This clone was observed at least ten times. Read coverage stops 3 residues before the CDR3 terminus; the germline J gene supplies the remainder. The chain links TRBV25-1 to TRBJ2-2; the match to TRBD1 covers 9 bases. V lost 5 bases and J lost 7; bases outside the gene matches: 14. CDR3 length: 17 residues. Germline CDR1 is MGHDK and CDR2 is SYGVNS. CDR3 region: CASSFSGGTGRGGELFF. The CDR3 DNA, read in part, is TGTGCCAGCAGTTTTTCCGGAGGGACAGGGCGGGGCGGGGAG. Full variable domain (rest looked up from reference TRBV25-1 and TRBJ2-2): EADIYQTPRYLVIGTGKKITLECSQTMGHDKMYWYQQDPGMELHLIHYSYGVNSTEKGDLSSESTVSRIRTEHFPLTLESARPSHTSQYLCASSFSGGTGRGGELFFGEGSRLTVL.

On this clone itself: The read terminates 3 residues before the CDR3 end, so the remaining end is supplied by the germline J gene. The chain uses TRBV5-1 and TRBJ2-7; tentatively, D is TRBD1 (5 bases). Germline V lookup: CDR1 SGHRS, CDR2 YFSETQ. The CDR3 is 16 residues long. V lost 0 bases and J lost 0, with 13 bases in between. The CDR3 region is CASSLALGADSYEQYF. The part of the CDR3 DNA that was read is TGCGCCAGCAGCTTGGCCCTTGGGGCCGACTCCTACGAG.

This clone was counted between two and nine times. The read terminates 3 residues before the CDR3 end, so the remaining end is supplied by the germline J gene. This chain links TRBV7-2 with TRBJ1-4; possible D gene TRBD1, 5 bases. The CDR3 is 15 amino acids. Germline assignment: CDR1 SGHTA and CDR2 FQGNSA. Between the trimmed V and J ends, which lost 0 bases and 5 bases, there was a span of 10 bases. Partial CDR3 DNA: TGTGCCAGCAGCTTAGCGGGCGGGGGGAATGAAAAA. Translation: CASSLAGGGNEK. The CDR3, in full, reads CASSLAGGGNEKLFF.

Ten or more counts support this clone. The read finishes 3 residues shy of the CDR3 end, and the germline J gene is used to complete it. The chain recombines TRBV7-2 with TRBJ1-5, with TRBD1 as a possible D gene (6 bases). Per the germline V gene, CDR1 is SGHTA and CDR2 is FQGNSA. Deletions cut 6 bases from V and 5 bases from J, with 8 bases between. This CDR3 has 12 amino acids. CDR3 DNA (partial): TGTGCCAGCAGATCAGGGGATCAGCCC. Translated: CASRSGDQP. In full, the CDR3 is CASRSGDQPQHF.

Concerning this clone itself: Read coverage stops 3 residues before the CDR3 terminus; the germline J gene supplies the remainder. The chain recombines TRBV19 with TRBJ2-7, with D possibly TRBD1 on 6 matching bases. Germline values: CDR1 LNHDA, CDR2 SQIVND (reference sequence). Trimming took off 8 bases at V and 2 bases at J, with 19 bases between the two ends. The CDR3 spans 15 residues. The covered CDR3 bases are TGTGCCAGTCCGAGCCGGGACACTTACCCCTACGAG. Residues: CASPSRDTYPYE. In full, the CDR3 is CASPSRDTYPYEQYF.

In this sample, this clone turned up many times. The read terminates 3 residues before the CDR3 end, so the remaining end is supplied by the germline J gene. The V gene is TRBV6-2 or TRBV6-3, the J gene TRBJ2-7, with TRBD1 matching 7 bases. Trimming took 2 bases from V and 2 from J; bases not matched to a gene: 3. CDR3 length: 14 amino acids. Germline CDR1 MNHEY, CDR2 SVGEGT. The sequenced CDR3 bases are TGTGCCAGCAGTTACGGGGACAGAGCCTACGAG. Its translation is CASSYGDRAYE. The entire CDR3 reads CASSYGDRAYEQYF.

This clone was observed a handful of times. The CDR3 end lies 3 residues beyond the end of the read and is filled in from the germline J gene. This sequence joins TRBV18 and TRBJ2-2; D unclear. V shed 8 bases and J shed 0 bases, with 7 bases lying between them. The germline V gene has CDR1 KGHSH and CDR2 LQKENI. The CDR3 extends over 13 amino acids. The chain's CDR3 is CASREANTGELFF. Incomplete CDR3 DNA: TGTGCCAGCCGTGAGGCGAACACCGGGGAG.

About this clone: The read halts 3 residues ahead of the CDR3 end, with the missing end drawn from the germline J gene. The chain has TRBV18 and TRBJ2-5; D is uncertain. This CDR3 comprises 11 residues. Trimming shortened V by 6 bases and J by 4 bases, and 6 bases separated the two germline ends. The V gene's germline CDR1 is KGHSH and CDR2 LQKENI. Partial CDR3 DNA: TGTGCCAGCTCGCACATAGAGACC. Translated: CASSHIET. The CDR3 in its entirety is CASSHIETQYF.

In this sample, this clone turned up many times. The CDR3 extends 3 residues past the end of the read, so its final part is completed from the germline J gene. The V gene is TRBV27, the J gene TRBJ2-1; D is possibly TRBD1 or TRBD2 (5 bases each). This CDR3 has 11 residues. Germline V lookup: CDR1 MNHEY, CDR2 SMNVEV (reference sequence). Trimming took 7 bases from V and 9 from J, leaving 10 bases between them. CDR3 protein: CASTKRGEQFF. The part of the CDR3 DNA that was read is TGTGCCAGCACAAAGAGGGGTGAG.

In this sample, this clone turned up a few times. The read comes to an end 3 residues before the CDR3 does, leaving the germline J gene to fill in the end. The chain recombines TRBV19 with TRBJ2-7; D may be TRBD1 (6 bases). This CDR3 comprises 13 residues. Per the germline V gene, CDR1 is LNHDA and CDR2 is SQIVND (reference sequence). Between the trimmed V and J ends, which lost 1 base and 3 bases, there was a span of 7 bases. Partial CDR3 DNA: TGTGCCAGTAGTATAGGAGGGGGCTACGAG. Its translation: CASSIGGGYE. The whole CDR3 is CASSIGGGYEQYF.

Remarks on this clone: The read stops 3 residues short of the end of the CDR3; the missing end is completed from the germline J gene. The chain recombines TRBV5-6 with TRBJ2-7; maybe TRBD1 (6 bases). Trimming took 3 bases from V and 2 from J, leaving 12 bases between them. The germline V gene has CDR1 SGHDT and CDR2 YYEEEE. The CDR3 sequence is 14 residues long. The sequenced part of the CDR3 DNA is TGTGCCAGCAGCTCCGAGGGGGATCCCTACGAG. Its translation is CASSSEGDPYE. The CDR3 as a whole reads CASSSEGDPYEQYF.

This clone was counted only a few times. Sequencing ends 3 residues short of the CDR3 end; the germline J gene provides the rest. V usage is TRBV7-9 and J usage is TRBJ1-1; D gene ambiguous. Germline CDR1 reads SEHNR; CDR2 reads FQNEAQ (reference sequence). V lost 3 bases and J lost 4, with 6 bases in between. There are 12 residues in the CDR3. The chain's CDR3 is CASSFSLTEAFF. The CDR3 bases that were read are TGTGCCAGCAGCTTTTCCCTCACTGAA.